Given below is one T cell receptor beta chain in context. Which antigen it targets is not known. One base away there is no much larger clone; base qualities are not given. The receptor library was made with the immunoSEQ multiplex PCR assay. TCR beta CDR3 sequencing was performed on DNA from the cultured, isolated CD4+ T cells. In the source study's methods: Non-productive TCR sequences were removed, reads were trimmed to the CDR3 region, and CDR3s of at least 7 amino acids were retained. The MANAFEST web app was used to identify antigen-specific clonotypes by comparing expansion in peptide wells with expansion in reference cultures. To count as positive, a clone had to show expansion at FDR<0.05 compared with the reference and with all other wells, an odds ratio above 5, and a frequency above 0.1% in two replicate wells. Cross-reactive clonotypes were defined as significantly expanded in SARS-CoV-2 spike wells and in at least one common cold coronavirus spike condition. CDR3 similarity was assessed by Levenshtein distance using the stringdist R package, and unrooted trees were constructed with ape in R 3.6.1. TCRdb holds this immuneACCESS table with in-frame rearrangements only. Some clones are missing; in checked studies, unresolved V genes explain under half, and the rest has no known cause. The V and J calls and clone size are taken from that table; D and trimming were inferred from the DNA. For this sample the table gives under 80,000 clones, of which around 73% were detected only once. Clones ranked in the top ten supply 0.95% to 1.5% of the sample.

This entry comes from a study of vaccination effects on CD4 cells after COVID-19 (dated 2022 in TCRdb). At the level of the whole study: Across the study, the median time from the second dose to post-vaccine sampling was 72 days (range 14 to 241). In both COVID-19 convalescent patients and infection-naive vaccine recipients, the study compared SARS-CoV-2 spike-specific CD4+ TCR repertoires from before mRNA vaccination with those from after it. Altogether, about 10 COVID-19 convalescent patients and a few SARS-CoV-2-naive healthy vaccine recipients made up the full study. The Oncomine TCR Beta short-read assay on an Illumina iSeq 100 was used to sequence cultures from other donors in the study.

What the study reported, not specific to this receptor: Marked clonal contraction was observed in both infection-induced and vaccine-induced clones at late post-vaccination timepoints, consistent with waning T cell responses. Among healthy vaccine recipients, nearly all vaccine-induced clones were SARS-CoV-2 mono-reactive, and only 1 of 255 was cross-reactive with common cold coronaviruses. Limitations of the study were the small number of convalescent patients and the absence of early post-infection timepoints.

The CDR3 contains 13 residues, cysteine and phenylalanine counted. Only the CDR3 DNA is retained, 39 bases long and in frame from the first base. Per the germline V gene (reference sequence), LNHNV is the CDR1 and YYDKDF is the CDR2. V and J are truncated by 7 bases and 3 bases respectively, leaving an intervening sequence of 10 bases. In the ViraFEST assay, PBMC were stimulated with viral peptide pools, and antigen-specific CD4+ T cell clonotypes were then identified by expansion using TCR sequencing. After 10 days of culture, CD4+ T cells were isolated with the EasySep CD4+ T cell isolation kit. Each participant got two doses of an mRNA SARS-CoV-2 vaccine, either BNT162b2 or mRNA-1273. None of the healthy vaccine recipients had a prior SARS-CoV-2 infection, which was confirmed by nucleocapsid antibody tests that came back negative both before and after vaccination. Under 2.5 million PBMC per well were cultured with approximately 10 ug/ml peptides in IMDM containing around 5.3% human AB serum, approximately 10 IU/ml IL-2 and gentamicin. On days 3 and 7, half of the culture medium was replaced with fresh IL-2-containing medium. Each peptide stimulation condition was cultured in triplicate wells unless otherwise noted. PBMC were separated from whole blood using Ficoll-Paque Plus gradient centrifugation and were then either cryopreserved at -140C or used fresh. The overlapping peptide pools covered the spike proteins of SARS-CoV-2 and of the common cold coronaviruses HCoV-NL63, HCoV-OC43 and HCoV-229E. The QIAamp micro DNA kit was used to extract genomic DNA from the cultured CD4+ T cells.

The chain was built from TRBV15 and TRBJ2-1, with TRBD1 perhaps the D gene, on 5 matching bases. Specimen: CD4+ T cells from PBMCs cultured with HCoV-229E spike peptides, collected after COVID-19 vaccination. The meaning of the sample's cell subset or site label: HCoV-229E spike overlapping peptide pool stimulation. This receptor was obtained from a human donor who received a COVID-19 vaccine. The nucleotide sequence reads TGTGCCACCATGGGCAGGGTCTACAATGAGCAGTTCTTC. The translation is CATMGRVYNEQFF.